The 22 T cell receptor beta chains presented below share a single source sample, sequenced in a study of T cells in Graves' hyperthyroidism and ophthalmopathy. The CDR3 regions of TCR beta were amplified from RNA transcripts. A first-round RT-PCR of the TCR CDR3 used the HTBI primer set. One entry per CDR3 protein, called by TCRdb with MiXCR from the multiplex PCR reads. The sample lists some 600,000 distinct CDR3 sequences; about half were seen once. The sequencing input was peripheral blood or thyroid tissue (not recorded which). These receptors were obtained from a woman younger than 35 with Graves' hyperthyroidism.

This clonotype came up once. This chain's CDR3 is CASSYAGTGGASVGYTF. In nucleotides, the CDR3 is TGTGCCAGCAGTTATGCCGGGACAGGGGGCGCATCCGTTGGCTACACCTTC. J is TRBJ1-2 and V is TRBV6-9; TRBD1 matches at 12 bases. Per the germline V gene, CDR1 is MNHGY and CDR2 is SVAAGI. Germline trimming cut 2 bases from V and 7 bases from J; bases unmatched to any gene: 11. The CDR3 has 17 residues.

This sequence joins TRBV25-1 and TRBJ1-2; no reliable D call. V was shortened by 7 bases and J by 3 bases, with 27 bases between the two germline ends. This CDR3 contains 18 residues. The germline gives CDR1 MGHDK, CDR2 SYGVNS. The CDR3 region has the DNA TGTGCCAGCAACTCCCCGGGCAGAACAAAGGTGTCCGACTATGGCTACACCTTC. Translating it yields CASNSPGRTKVSDYGYTF.

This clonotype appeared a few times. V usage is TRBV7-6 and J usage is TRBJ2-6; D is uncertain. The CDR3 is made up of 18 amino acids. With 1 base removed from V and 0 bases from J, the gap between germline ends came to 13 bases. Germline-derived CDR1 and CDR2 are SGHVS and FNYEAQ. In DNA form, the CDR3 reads TGTGCCAGCAGCTTAGGGCAGAGTTATTACTCTGGGGCCAACGTCCTGACTTTC. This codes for CASSLGQSYYSGANVLTF.

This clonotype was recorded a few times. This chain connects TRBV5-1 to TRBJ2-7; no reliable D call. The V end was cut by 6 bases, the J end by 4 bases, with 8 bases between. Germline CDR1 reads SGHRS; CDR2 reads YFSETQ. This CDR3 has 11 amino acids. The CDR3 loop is CASTVVYEQYF. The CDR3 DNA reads TGCGCCAGCACCGTGGTATACGAGCAGTACTTC. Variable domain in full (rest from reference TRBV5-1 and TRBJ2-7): KAGVTQTPRYLIKTRGQQVTLSCSPISGHRSVSWYQQTPGQGLQFLFEYFSETQRNKGNFPGRFSGRQFSNSRSEMNVSTLELGDSALYLCASTVVYEQYFGPGTRLTVT.

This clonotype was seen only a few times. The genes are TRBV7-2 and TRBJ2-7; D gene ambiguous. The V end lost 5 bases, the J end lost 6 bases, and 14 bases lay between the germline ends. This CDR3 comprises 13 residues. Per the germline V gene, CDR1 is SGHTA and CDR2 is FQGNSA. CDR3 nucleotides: TGTGCCAGCAGCCAATCTCCGTCCCGCGAGCAGTACTTC. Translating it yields CASSQSPSREQYF.

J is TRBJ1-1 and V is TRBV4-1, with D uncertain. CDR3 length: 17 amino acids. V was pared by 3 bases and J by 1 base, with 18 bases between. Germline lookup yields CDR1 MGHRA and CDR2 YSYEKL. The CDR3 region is CASSQITSSVGNTEAFF. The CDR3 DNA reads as TGCGCCAGCAGCCAGATCACCTCGTCGGTGGGGAACACTGAAGCTTTCTTT.

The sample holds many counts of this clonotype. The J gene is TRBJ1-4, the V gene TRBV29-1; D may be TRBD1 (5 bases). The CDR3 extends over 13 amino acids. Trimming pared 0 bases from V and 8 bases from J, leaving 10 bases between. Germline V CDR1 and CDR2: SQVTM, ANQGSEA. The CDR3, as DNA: TGCAGCGTTGAAGATCGGGGGGGGGAAAAACTGTTTTTT. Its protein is CSVEDRGGEKLFF.

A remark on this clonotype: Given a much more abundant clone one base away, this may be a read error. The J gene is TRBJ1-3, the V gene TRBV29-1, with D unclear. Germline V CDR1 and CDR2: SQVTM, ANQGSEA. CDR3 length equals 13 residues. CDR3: CSIEGRLANTIYF. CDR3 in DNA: TGCAGCATTGAAGGCAGGCTGGCGAACACCATATATTTT. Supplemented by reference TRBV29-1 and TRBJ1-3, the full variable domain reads SAVISQKPSRDICQRGTSLTIQCQVDSQVTMMFWYRQQPGQSLTLIATANQGSEATYESGFVIDKFPISRPNLTFSTLTVSNMSPEDSSIYLCSIEGRLANTIYFGEGSWLTVV.

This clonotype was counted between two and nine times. CDR3 sequence reads: CAIKEEGLASKGTQYF. The CDR3 nucleotides read TGTGCCATCAAGGAGGAGGGACTAGCGTCCAAGGGGACCCAGTACTTC. This chain connects TRBV24-1 to TRBJ2-5; 10 bases agree with TRBD2. Germline trimming cut 11 bases from V and 7 bases from J; bases unmatched to any gene: 18. Germline V gene data show CDR1 as KGHDR and CDR2 as SFDVKD. This CDR3 has 16 residues.

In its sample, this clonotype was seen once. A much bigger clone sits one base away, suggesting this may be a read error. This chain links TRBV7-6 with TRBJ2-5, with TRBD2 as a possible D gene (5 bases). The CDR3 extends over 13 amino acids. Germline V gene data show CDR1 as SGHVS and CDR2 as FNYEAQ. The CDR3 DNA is TGTGCTAGCAGCCACGGGGATTACGAGACCCAGTACTTC. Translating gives CASSHGDYETQYF.

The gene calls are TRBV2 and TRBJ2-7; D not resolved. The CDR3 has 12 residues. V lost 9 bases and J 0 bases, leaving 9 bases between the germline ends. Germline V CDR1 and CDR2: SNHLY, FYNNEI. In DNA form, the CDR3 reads TGTGCCAGAGTCGAGGTCTCCTACGAGCAGTACTTC. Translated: CARVEVSYEQYF.

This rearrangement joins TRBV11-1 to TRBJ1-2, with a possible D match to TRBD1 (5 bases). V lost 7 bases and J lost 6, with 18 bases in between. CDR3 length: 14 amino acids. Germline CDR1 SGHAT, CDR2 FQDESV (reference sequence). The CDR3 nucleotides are TGTGCCAGCACCAGACAGAAACTTCTGAATGGCTACACCTTC. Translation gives CASTRQKLLNGYTF.

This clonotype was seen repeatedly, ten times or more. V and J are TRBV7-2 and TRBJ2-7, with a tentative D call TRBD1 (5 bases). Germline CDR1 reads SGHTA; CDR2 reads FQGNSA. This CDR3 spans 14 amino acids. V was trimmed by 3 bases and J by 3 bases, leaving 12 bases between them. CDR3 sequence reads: CASSLVGQVYEQYF. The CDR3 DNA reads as TGTGCCAGCAGCTTGGTAGGACAAGTCTACGAGCAGTACTTC. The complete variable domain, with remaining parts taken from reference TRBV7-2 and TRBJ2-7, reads GAGVSQSPSNKVTEKGKDVELRCDPISGHTALYWYRQSLGQGLEFLIYFQGNSAPDKSGLPSDRFSAERTGGSVSTLTIQRTQQEDSAVYLCASSLVGQVYEQYFGPGTRLTVT.

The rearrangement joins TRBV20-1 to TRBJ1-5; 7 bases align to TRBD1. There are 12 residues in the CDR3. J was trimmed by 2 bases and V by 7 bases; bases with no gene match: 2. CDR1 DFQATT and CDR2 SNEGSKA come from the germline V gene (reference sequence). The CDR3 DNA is TGCAGTGGTACAGGGGGCAATCAGCCCCAGCATTTT. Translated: CSGTGGNQPQHF.

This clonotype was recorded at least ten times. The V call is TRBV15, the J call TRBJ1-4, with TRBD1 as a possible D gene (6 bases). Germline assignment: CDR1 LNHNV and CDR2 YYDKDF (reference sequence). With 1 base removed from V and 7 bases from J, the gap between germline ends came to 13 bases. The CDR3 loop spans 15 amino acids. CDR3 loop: CATSRAGVLGEKLFF. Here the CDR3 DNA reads TGTGCCACCAGCAGAGCAGGGGTTCTTGGTGAAAAACTGTTTTTT.

The CDR3 DNA reads as TGTGCCAGTAGTATCGGGAGAGGATCAGAGACCCAGTACTTC. Translating gives CASSIGRGSETQYF. The chain links TRBV19 to TRBJ2-5; a weak D match, TRBD2 (6 bases). CDR3 length: 14 residues. Deletions cut 3 bases from V and 4 bases from J, with 12 bases between. CDR1 and CDR2 (germline): LNHDA, SQIVND (reference sequence). Drawing the rest from reference TRBV19 and TRBJ2-5, the complete variable domain is DGGITQSPKYLFRKEGQNVTLSCEQNLNHDAMYWYRQDPGQGLRLIYYSQIVNDFQKGDIAEGYSVSREKKESFPLTVTSAQKNPTAFYLCASSIGRGSETQYFGPGTRLLVL.

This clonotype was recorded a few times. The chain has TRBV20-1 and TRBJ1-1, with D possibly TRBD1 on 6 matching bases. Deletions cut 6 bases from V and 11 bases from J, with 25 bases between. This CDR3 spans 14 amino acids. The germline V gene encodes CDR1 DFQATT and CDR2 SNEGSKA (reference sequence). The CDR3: CSAPRAQGRVEAFF. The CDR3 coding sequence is TGCAGTGCGCCTCGAGCCCAGGGGCGGGTTGAGGCTTTCTTT.

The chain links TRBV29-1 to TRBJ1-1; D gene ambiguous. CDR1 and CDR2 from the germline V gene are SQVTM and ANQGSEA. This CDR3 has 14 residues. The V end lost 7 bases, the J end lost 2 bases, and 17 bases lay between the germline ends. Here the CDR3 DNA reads TGCAGCGCCGCACCCCAGGAGCTTAACACTGAAGCTTTCTTT. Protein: CSAAPQELNTEAFF.

DNA for the CDR3: TGCGCCAGCAGCTTGGAAATAGCGGGAGTGAAGACCGGGGAGCTGTTTTTT. Translated, it gives CASSLEIAGVKTGELFF. The V gene is TRBV5-1, the J gene TRBJ2-2; TRBD2 matches at 9 bases. Germline assignment: CDR1 SGHRS and CDR2 YFSETQ. The V gene end was trimmed by 0 bases and the J gene end by 5 bases; junction bases not matched to a gene: 8. This CDR3 region has 17 residues.

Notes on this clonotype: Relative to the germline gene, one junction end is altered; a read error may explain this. The CDR3 DNA sequence: TGTGCCTGCAGCGCCCTATTGGGCTACACCTTC. Translating it yields CACSALLGYTF. V and J are TRBV5-5 and TRBJ1-2; D unclear. Germline CDR1 is SGHKS and CDR2 is YYEKEE (reference sequence). The CDR3 runs 11 residues.

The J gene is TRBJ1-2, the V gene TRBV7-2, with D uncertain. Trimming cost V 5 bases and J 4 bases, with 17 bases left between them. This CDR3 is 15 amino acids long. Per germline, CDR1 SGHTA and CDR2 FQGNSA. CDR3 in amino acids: CASSQGTQLGYGYTF. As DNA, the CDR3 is TGTGCCAGCAGCCAAGGAACCCAATTAGGCTATGGCTACACCTTC.

CDR3 sequence (DNA): TGTGCCAGCAGCTCGGGCGTCCATCAGCCCCAGCATTTT. It is translated as CASSSGVHQPQHF. The V gene is TRBV5-6, the J gene TRBJ1-5, with D unresolved. The germline V gene has CDR1 SGHDT and CDR2 YYEEEE. V lost 3 bases to trimming and J lost 5 bases, with 9 bases between them. The CDR3 consists of 13 residues.